Below, one T cell receptor beta chain is given with its context. Its antigen remains unknown. A second PCR of roughly 7 to 11 cycles used a sample-barcoded 5' primer and a J-beta primer mix. Every cDNA was tagged by a template-switch adaptor with 12 random nucleotides. From the 5' RACE reads, TCRdb called clonotypes with MiXCR, one entry per CDR3 protein. The repertoire holds roughly 2 million distinct CDR3 sequences, with around 50% as singletons. V was cut by 5 bases and J by 11 bases, with 21 bases left in between. CDR1 is SGHRS, CDR2 YFSETQ, per germline. The CDR3 extends over 14 amino acids. This record comes from a study of blood T cells in healthy people across ages. Study-wide findings and caveats: There were more naive CD4+ cells and higher diversity in long-lived donors than in aged donors.

The TCR comes from a woman between 35 and 50 years old in good health. Material for sequencing was blood. The gene calls are TRBV5-1 and TRBJ2-3, with a possible D match to TRBD2 (6 bases). CDR3 bases: TGCGCCAGCAGGGACCAGCGGGCCGTTCCTCAGCAGTATTTT. Translation: CASRDQRAVPQQYF.